The 13 T cell receptor beta chains in this list originate from one sample, sequenced in a study of T cells in Graves' hyperthyroidism and ophthalmopathy. Amplification targeted TCR beta CDR3 regions from RNA transcripts. The HTBI primer set drove a first-round RT-PCR of the TCR CDR3. MiXCR, applied by TCRdb to the multiplex PCR reads, yields one record per CDR3 protein. The table includes hundreds of thousands of distinct CDR3 sequences, roughly 14% detected once. Specimen: blood. These TCRs come from a woman between 40 and 55 years old with Graves' ophthalmopathy.

There are many counts of this clonotype. The chain combines TRBV10-3 with TRBJ2-5; D is undetermined. Germline V gives CDR1 ENHRY, CDR2 SYGVKD. V was shortened by 2 bases and J by 4 bases, with 8 bases between the two germline ends. The CDR3 loop spans 13 amino acids. Here the CDR3 DNA reads TGTGCCATCAGTGAGCCGCTTATAGAGACCCAGTACTTC. Translated, it gives CAISEPLIETQYF.

This clonotype was counted only a few times. The rearrangement joins TRBV30 to TRBJ2-7, with 7 bases fitting TRBD1. The CDR3 has 14 residues. V dropped 2 bases and J dropped 2; count of bases not matched to a gene: 6. Looked up from germline, CDR1 is GTSNPN and CDR2 is SVGIG (reference sequence). In DNA, the CDR3 is TGTGCCTGGAGTAAAGGGGGCTCGGCCTACGAGCAGTACTTC. It codes for CAWSKGGSAYEQYF.

This clonotype was found once. The rearrangement joins TRBV4-2 to TRBJ2-2, with a weak D call TRBD1 (5 bases). V was shortened by 6 bases and J by 0 bases, with 17 bases between the two germline ends. Germline assignment: CDR1 LGHNA and CDR2 YNFKEQ. The CDR3 runs to 17 residues. The CDR3 coding sequence is TGTGCCAGCAGACATGACAGAAAAGGGCCGAACACCGGGGAGCTGTTTTTT. Protein product: CASRHDRKGPNTGELFF.

This clonotype was detected many times. V and J are TRBV11-3 and TRBJ2-4; 9 nucleotides match TRBD2. The CDR3 runs 16 residues. The trim removed 1 base at V and 6 bases at J, leaving 7 bases unmatched. CDR1 and CDR2 from the germline V gene are SGHNT and YENEEA. CDR3 protein: CASSLGLADWGNIQYF. CDR3 sequence (DNA): TGTGCCAGCAGCTTAGGACTAGCGGATTGGGGAAACATTCAGTACTTC.

This clonotype was detected only a few times. The genes are TRBV6-5 and TRBJ2-5; TRBD2 matches 14 bases. This CDR3 has 18 amino acids. V was clipped by 2 bases and J by 5 bases; unmatched bases: 10. Per germline, CDR1 MNHEY and CDR2 SVGAGI. The CDR3 reads CASSYRSGLAGVHETQYF. The CDR3 DNA reads as TGTGCCAGCAGTTACAGGTCGGGACTAGCGGGAGTTCACGAGACCCAGTACTTC.

The table lists this clonotype with many counts. J is TRBJ1-2 and V is TRBV12-3 or TRBV12-4; D is unclear. V shed 6 bases and J shed 2 bases, with 13 bases lying between them. This CDR3 has 14 residues. For the CDR3, the DNA is TGTGCCAGCAGAGAGCCGGGATCCAACTATGGCTACACCTTC. Translation: CASREPGSNYGYTF.

A few counts support this clonotype. The rearrangement joins TRBV18 to TRBJ2-2; 7 bases match TRBD1. After removal of 4 bases from V and 4 bases from J, the junction contained 6 bases not matched to a gene. The CDR3 consists of 15 residues. Germline CDR1 reads KGHSH; CDR2 reads LQKENI. CDR3 sequence: CASSRDRDSTGELFF. As DNA, the CDR3 is TGTGCCAGCTCACGAGACAGGGATTCCACCGGGGAGCTGTTTTTT.

The rearrangement links TRBV7-2 to TRBJ2-5, with D unclear. V shed 1 base and J shed 4 bases, with 7 bases lying between them. The CDR3 runs to 13 residues. In germline, CDR1 is SGHTA, CDR2 FQGNSA. The CDR3 DNA sequence: TGTGCCAGCAGCTTAGGAGTCTCAGAGACCCAGTACTTC. Translated, it gives CASSLGVSETQYF.

This clonotype showed up many times. The chain couples TRBV7-8 to TRBJ1-1; D is possibly TRBD1 (5 bases). Trimming took off 5 bases at V and 11 bases at J, with 18 bases between the two ends. Per the germline V gene, CDR1 is SGHVS and CDR2 is FQNEAQ. This CDR3 contains 13 residues. CDR3 coding DNA: TGTGCCAGCAGCACCGGGACTTCCCGAGGGGCTTTCTTT. The encoded protein is CASSTGTSRGAFF.

This clonotype occurred many times. This sequence joins TRBV30 and TRBJ1-1; unclear D gene. The V gene lost 0 bases and the J gene lost 4 bases, with 15 bases spanning the gap. This CDR3 is 15 amino acids long. CDR1 and CDR2 (germline): GTSNPN, SVGIG (reference sequence). The CDR3 coding sequence is TGTGCCTGGAGTGTACTGTCCGGGGTGGGCACTGAAGCTTTCTTT. It translates to CAWSVLSGVGTEAFF.

This clonotype showed up just a few times. CDR3 in amino acids: CASSRRLVQETQYF. The CDR3 DNA sequence: TGTGCCAGCAGCCGACGACTAGTACAAGAGACCCAGTACTTC. The chain couples TRBV4-2 to TRBJ2-5, with a tentative D call TRBD2 (6 bases). Germline values: CDR1 LGHNA, CDR2 YNFKEQ. V lost 4 bases, J lost 2 bases, and 11 bases lay in between. The CDR3 runs 14 residues.

The CDR3 reads CSARVRDVQETQYF. Written as DNA, the CDR3 is TGCAGTGCTAGAGTCAGGGATGTCCAAGAGACCCAGTACTTC. V and J are TRBV20-1 and TRBJ2-5; D is perhaps TRBD1 (5 bases). The CDR3 has 14 amino acids. Trimming took 1 base from V and 1 from J, leaving 10 bases between them. Germline-derived CDR1 and CDR2 are DFQATT and SNEGSKA (reference sequence).

This clonotype was observed many times. J is TRBJ2-7 and V is TRBV6-1, with 7 bases matching TRBD2. This CDR3 comprises 15 residues. Trimming at V came to 0 bases and at J to 5 bases, leaving 7 bases not matched to a gene. The V gene's germline CDR1 is MNHNS and CDR2 SASEGT. DNA for the CDR3: TGTGCCAGCAGTGAAGCGCTAGCGGTCGAGGACGAGCAGTACTTC. This sequence encodes CASSEALAVEDEQYF.